The 14 T cell receptor beta chains below all came from one sample that was sequenced in a study of T cell responses to AZD1222 COVID-19 vaccine. Some clones are missing from TCRdb's copy, which holds only in-frame ones; the method was immunoSEQ multiplex PCR. The sample includes over 100,000 clones, around nine tenths of them seen just once. The specimen comprised peripheral blood, sampled 28 days after the second dose of the MenACWY control vaccine. These receptors were obtained from an adult who received the MenACWY meningococcal vaccine as a control.

This chain connects TRBV14 to TRBJ1-4; no reliable D call. This CDR3 region has 13 residues. CDR1 and CDR2 from the germline V gene are SGHDN and FVKESK. Trimming took 0 bases from V and 3 from J, leaving 2 bases between them. The DNA of the CDR3 is TGTGCCAGCAGCCAAGATCCTAATGAAAAACTGTTTTTT. Residues: CASSQDPNEKLFF.

The chain links TRBV2 to TRBJ2-1; 9 bases are a match to TRBD2. The CDR3 length is 15 residues. V lost 7 bases and J lost 5; bases outside the gene matches: 9. CDR1 and CDR2 (germline): SNHLY, FYNNEI. The chain's CDR3 is CASMARLAANNEQFF. CDR3 nucleotide sequence: TGTGCCAGCATGGCGAGACTAGCGGCTAACAATGAGCAGTTCTTC.

The genes are TRBV28 and TRBJ1-1; 7 bases fit TRBD1. In germline, CDR1 is MDHEN, CDR2 SYDVKM. Unmatched junction bases numbered 12, after V lost 1 base and J lost 4 bases. The CDR3 is made up of 17 amino acids. The CDR3 sequence is CASSLYPPTGRGTEAFF. CDR3 in DNA: TGTGCCAGCAGTTTATACCCCCCGACAGGGCGCGGCACTGAAGCTTTCTTT.

This chain links TRBV5-4 with TRBJ1-2; D might be TRBD1 (5 bases). This CDR3 spans 17 amino acids. V gave up 4 bases and J gave up 4 bases, with 23 bases separating them. CDR1 is SGHNT, CDR2 YYREEE, per germline (reference sequence). CDR3 residues: CASSLSSGGNYIYGYTF. CDR3 nucleotides: TGTGCCAGCAGCCTGAGTAGTGGGGGAAATTATATCTATGGCTACACCTTC.

For this clone: The sample has other DNA sequences that encode this CDR3 too. This rearrangement joins TRBV28 to TRBJ2-5; 9 bases line up with TRBD1. This CDR3 contains 14 residues. Unmatched junction bases numbered 3, after V lost 6 bases and J lost 1 base. Germline CDR1 and CDR2: MDHEN and SYDVKM. The CDR3 loop reads CASSWDRVQETQYF. In DNA form, the CDR3 reads TGTGCCAGCAGCTGGGACAGGGTCCAAGAGACCCAGTACTTC. Filled out from reference TRBV28 and TRBJ2-5, the complete variable domain reads DVKVTQSSRYLVKRTGEKVFLECVQDMDHENMFWYRQDPGLGLRLIYFSYDVKMKEKGDIPEGYSVSREKKERFSLILESASTNQTSMYLCASSWDRVQETQYFGPGTRLLVL.

The chain uses TRBV6-1 and TRBJ1-2, with a weak D call TRBD1 (6 bases). This CDR3 contains 15 residues. CDR1 and CDR2 (germline): MNHNS, SASEGT. V lost 3 bases and J lost 6, with 17 bases in between. CDR3 protein: CASSDLWGGADGYTF. Here the CDR3 DNA reads TGTGCCAGCAGTGATCTCTGGGGGGGGGCTGATGGCTACACCTTC.

This clone was found a few times. This chain joins TRBV14 and TRBJ1-1; D might be TRBD1 (5 bases). The CDR3 totals 14 residues. CDR1 is SGHDN, CDR2 FVKESK, per germline. With 1 base removed from V and 4 bases from J, the gap between germline ends came to 10 bases. The CDR3 sequence is CASSQVPGSTEAFF. The CDR3 DNA follows: TGTGCCAGCAGCCAAGTCCCAGGGAGCACTGAAGCTTTCTTT.

The V and J genes are TRBV7-9 and TRBJ2-7; the D call may be TRBD1 or TRBD2 (6 bases each). Per the germline V gene, CDR1 is SEHNR and CDR2 is FQNEAQ (reference sequence). Deletions cut 3 bases from V and 4 bases from J, with 13 bases between. The CDR3 has 14 residues. CDR3 sequence (DNA): TGTGCCAGCAGCTTTTTGGGGGGCGGTTACGAGCAGTACTTC. This translates into CASSFLGGGYEQYF.

The CDR3, as DNA: TGTGCCACCGCACCGGGACAGGGGGCCGAGACCCAGTACTTC. It specifies CATAPGQGAETQYF. The V gene is TRBV27, the J gene TRBJ2-5, with 12 bases lining up with TRBD1. Unmatched junction bases numbered 8, after V lost 10 bases and J lost 5 bases. Germline-derived CDR1 and CDR2 are MNHEY and SMNVEV (reference sequence). This CDR3 is 14 amino acids long.

V is TRBV5-1 and J is TRBJ2-3, with D maybe TRBD2 (5 bases). V was clipped by 2 bases and J by 2 bases, with 12 bases between them. Germline values: CDR1 SGHRS, CDR2 YFSETQ. This CDR3 is 15 amino acids long. The CDR3 spells CASSFFGENTDTQYF. The CDR3 nucleotides read TGCGCCAGCAGCTTCTTCGGGGAAAACACAGATACGCAGTATTTT.

V and J are TRBV27 and TRBJ1-1; the D is unclear. CDR3 size: 18 residues. V gave up 0 bases and J gave up 1 base, with 18 bases separating them. Germline V gene sequence: CDR1 MNHEY, CDR2 SMNVEV (reference sequence). DNA of the CDR3: TGTGCCAGCAGTTTATCCCCTGGCGGACGCCCGCAGAACACTGAAGCTTTCTTT. It translates to CASSLSPGGRPQNTEAFF.

This chain connects TRBV19 to TRBJ2-7, with D maybe TRBD1 (6 bases). CDR3 size: 13 residues. Germline CDR1 is LNHDA and CDR2 is SQIVND (reference sequence). Trimming stripped 3 bases from V and 5 bases from J, with 11 bases between. This CDR3 is CASSMQGSDEQYF. CDR3 DNA sequence: TGTGCCAGTAGTATGCAGGGGTCGGACGAGCAGTACTTC.

This clone has just one count. The V and J genes are TRBV5-1 and TRBJ2-1; the match to TRBD1 covers 7 bases. Unmatched junction bases numbered 7, after V lost 3 bases and J lost 1 base. Germline values: CDR1 SGHRS, CDR2 YFSETQ. CDR3 length: 16 amino acids. CDR3 DNA: TGCGCCAGCAGCTCGACAGGGCCCACATCCTACAATGAGCAGTTCTTC. Its translation: CASSSTGPTSYNEQFF.

The chain employs TRBV6-1 and TRBJ1-3; possible D gene TRBD1, 5 bases. Germline CDR1 reads MNHNS; CDR2 reads SASEGT. V lost 3 bases and J 3 bases, leaving 18 bases between the germline ends. The CDR3 has 17 amino acids. CDR3 protein: CASSEKGSGAVGNTIYF. The CDR3 region has the DNA TGTGCCAGCAGTGAGAAGGGGAGTGGGGCAGTTGGAAACACCATATATTTT.